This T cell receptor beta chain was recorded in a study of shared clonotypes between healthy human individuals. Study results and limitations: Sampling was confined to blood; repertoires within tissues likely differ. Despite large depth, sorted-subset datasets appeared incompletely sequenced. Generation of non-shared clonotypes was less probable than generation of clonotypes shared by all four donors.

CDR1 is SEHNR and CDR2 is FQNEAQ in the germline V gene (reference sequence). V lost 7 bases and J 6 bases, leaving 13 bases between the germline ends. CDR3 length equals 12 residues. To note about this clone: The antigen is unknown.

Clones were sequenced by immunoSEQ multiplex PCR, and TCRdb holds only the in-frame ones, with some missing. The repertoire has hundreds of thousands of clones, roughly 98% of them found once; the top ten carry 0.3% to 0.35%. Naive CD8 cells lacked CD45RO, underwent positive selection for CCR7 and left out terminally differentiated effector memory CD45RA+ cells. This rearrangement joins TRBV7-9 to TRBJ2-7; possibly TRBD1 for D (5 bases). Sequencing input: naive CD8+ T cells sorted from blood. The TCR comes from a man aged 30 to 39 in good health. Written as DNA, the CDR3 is TGTGCCAGCACTACTGGGGCAGGCGAGCAGTACTTC. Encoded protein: CASTTGAGEQYF.